This TCR beta chain emerged from a study of T cell changes during pregnancy in multiple sclerosis. Profiling relied on immunoSEQ multiplex PCR, and the TCRdb table lists in-frame clones only, not all of them. Among some 41,000 clones listed, 90% to 95% were seen once. Per the germline V gene, CDR1 is SGHDT and CDR2 is YYEEEE. This CDR3 spans 14 amino acids. Trimming at V came to 8 bases and at J to 3 bases, leaving 4 bases not matched to a gene. This receptor was identified in a female donor with multiple sclerosis, enrolled in a pregnancy study. The source material was CD8+ T cells from peripheral blood mononuclear cells, sampled in the third trimester of pregnancy. V and J are TRBV5-6 and TRBJ2-2; 10 nucleotides agree with TRBD1. Here the CDR3 DNA reads TGTGCCAGTCGACAGGGGGCATACACCGGGGAGCTGTTTTTT. It translates to CASRQGAYTGELFF. Drawing the rest from reference TRBV5-6 and TRBJ2-2, the complete variable domain is DAGVTQSPTHLIKTRGQQVTLRCSPKSGHDTVSWYQQALGQGPQFIFQYYEEEERQRGNFPDRFSGHQFPNYSSELNVNALLLGDSALYLCASRQGAYTGELFFGEGSRLTVL.